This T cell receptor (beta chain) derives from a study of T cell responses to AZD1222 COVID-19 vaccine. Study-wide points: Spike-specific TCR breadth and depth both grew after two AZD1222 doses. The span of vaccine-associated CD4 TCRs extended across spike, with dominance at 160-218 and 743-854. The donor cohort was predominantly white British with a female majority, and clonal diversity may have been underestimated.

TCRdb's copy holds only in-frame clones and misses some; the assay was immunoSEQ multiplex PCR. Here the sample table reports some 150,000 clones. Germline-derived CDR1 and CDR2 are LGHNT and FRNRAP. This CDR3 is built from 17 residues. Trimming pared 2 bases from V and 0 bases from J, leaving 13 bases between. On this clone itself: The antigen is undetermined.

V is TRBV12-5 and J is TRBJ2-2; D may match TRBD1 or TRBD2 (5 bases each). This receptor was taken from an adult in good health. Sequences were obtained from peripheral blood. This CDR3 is CASGLLTGTPNTGELFF. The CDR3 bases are TGTGCTAGTGGTTTGTTAACCGGGACCCCGAACACCGGGGAGCTGTTTTTT. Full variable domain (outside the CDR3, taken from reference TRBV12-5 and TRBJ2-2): DARVTQTPRHKVTEMGQEVTMRCQPILGHNTVFWYRQTMMQGLELLAYFRNRAPLDDSGMPKDRFSAEMPDATLATLKIQPSEPRDSAVYFCASGLLTGTPNTGELFFGEGSRLTVL.